The clone carrying this T cell receptor beta chain has just a few counts. V was pared by 1 base and J by 4 bases, with 11 bases between. Germline-derived CDR1 and CDR2 are SGHAT and FQNNGV. CDR3 length equals 16 residues. The data were obtained in a study of identical twins. One entry per CDR3 protein, called by TCRdb with MiXCR from the 5' RACE reads. The data show about 700,000 distinct CDR3 sequences, about 9.4% seen once. The same data also contributed to another study, on yellow fever vaccine responses in identical twins.

The sequenced sample was PBMCs. The chain combines TRBV11-2 with TRBJ2-6, with D perhaps TRBD1 (5 bases). The clonotype was recovered from a woman aged 18-29 years in good health. The CDR3, as DNA: TGTGCCAGCAGCTTAGTAGGGGCAAGGGGGGCCAACGTCCTGACTTTC. Translating it yields CASSLVGARGANVLTF.